The sequence of this T cell receptor (beta chain) was determined in a study of T cell responses to AZD1222 COVID-19 vaccine. Study-wide findings and caveats: Sampling that yielded the repertoires occurred only after the peak T cell response.

As regards this clone: Its cognate antigen is unknown.

Clones were sequenced by immunoSEQ multiplex PCR, and TCRdb holds only the in-frame ones, with some missing. The sample contains 100,000 to 150,000 clones, over 80% of which appear only once. In germline, CDR1 is SGHRS, CDR2 YFSETQ. The J segment lost 7 bases and the V segment lost 4 bases, leaving 9 bases of the junction unmatched. This CDR3 has 14 residues. The input for sequencing was peripheral blood, taken on day 0 of AZD1222 vaccination. The sequence was collected from an adult in good health. The chain joins TRBV5-1 to TRBJ2-7, with 9 bases lining up with TRBD2. The CDR3 spells CASSRLAAAGEQYF. CDR3 coding DNA: TGCGCCAGCAGCCGACTAGCGGCAGCGGGGGAGCAGTACTTC.